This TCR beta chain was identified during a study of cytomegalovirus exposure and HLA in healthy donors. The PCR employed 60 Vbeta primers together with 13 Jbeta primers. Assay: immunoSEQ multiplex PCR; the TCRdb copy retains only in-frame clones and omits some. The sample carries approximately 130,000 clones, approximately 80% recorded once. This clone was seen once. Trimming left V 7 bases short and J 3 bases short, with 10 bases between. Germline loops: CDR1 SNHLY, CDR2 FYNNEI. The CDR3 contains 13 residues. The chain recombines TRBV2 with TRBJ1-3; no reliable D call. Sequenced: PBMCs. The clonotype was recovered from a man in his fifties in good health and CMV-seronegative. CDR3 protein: CASIQEGGNTIYF. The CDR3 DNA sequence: TGTGCCAGCATCCAAGAGGGTGGAAACACCATATATTTT.